The 15 T cell receptor beta chains below all came from one sample that was sequenced in a study of OX40 agonist ivuxolimab in advanced cancers. The protocol was immunoSEQ multiplex PCR, while the TCRdb copy is restricted to in-frame clones and leaves out a portion. The table includes 58,000 or so clones, 83% detected once. Sequencing was performed on CD4+ or CD8+ T cells sorted from blood, taken in a trial of the OX40 agonist ivuxolimab. The receptors stem from an adult with an advanced solid tumor such as melanoma, head and neck, liver or kidney cancer.

The V call is TRBV27, the J call TRBJ1-2; tentative D call: TRBD1 (6 bases). Trimming removed 5 bases from V and 7 bases from J, with 23 bases in between. Per germline, CDR1 MNHEY and CDR2 SMNVEV (reference sequence). The CDR3 runs 16 residues. CDR3 region: CASSKDWTVVESGYTF. CDR3 DNA sequence: TGTGCCAGCAGTAAGGATTGGACAGTCGTAGAGTCTGGCTACACCTTC.

The J gene is TRBJ2-2, the V gene TRBV4-1; TRBD1 matches at 11 bases. Looked up from germline, CDR1 is MGHRA and CDR2 is YSYEKL. V lost 4 bases, J lost 1 base, and 8 bases stayed unmatched. The CDR3 runs 18 residues. The DNA for the CDR3 is TGCGCCAGCAGCCCTACTTCGGGACAGGGGGTGAACACCGGGGAGCTGTTTTTT. Its protein product is CASSPTSGQGVNTGELFF.

This clone was found once. The chain combines TRBV5-4 with TRBJ1-3, with D unresolved. Trimming removed 2 bases at V and 4 bases at J, with 10 bases between. The CDR3 spans 14 residues. Germline V gives CDR1 SGHNT, CDR2 YYREEE (reference sequence). This chain's CDR3 is CASSLERGGNTIYF. CDR3 nucleotide sequence: TGTGCCAGCAGCTTAGAGCGGGGAGGAAACACCATATATTTT.

The V call is TRBV19, the J call TRBJ2-1; D is tentatively TRBD1 or TRBD2 (5 bases each). Trimming left V 7 bases short and J 1 base short, with 14 bases between. Germline CDR1 LNHDA, CDR2 SQIVND (reference sequence). The CDR3 length is 15 residues. This CDR3 is CASNSGTGSYNEQFF. CDR3 DNA: TGTGCCAGTAACTCAGGGACGGGTTCCTACAATGAGCAGTTCTTC.

The rearrangement uses TRBV14 and TRBJ2-7; possible D gene TRBD1, 5 bases. Germline V gene lookup returns CDR1 SGHDN and CDR2 FVKESK. CDR3 length: 14 residues. V lost 2 bases, J lost 2 bases, and 10 bases lay in between. The CDR3 DNA sequence: TGTGCCAGCAGCCAAACTGACAGACCCTACGAGCAGTACTTC. Its translation: CASSQTDRPYEQYF.

J is TRBJ1-5 and V is TRBV6-6; 7 bases line up with TRBD1. Per the germline V gene, CDR1 is MNHNY and CDR2 is SVGAGI (reference sequence). This CDR3 region has 16 residues. Trimming cost V 6 bases and J 1 base; bases outside gene matches: 9. CDR3 sequence (DNA): TGTGCCAGCAGCGTGACAGGGAGTCGGAGCAATCAGCCCCAGCATTTT. Amino acid sequence: CASSVTGSRSNQPQHF.

The chain is built from TRBV19 and TRBJ2-5; tentatively, D is TRBD1 or TRBD2 (6 bases each). The CDR3 is 15 amino acids. From germline, CDR1 is LNHDA and CDR2 SQIVND (reference sequence). The V gene lost 3 bases and the J gene lost 4 bases, with 15 bases spanning the gap. Here the CDR3 DNA reads TGTGCCAGTAGTATGTCACAGGGAGGCGGAGAGACCCAGTACTTC. Its translation: CASSMSQGGGETQYF.

V usage is TRBV30 and J usage is TRBJ2-4; no reliable D call. The CDR3 loop spans 16 amino acids. Trimming stripped 0 bases from V and 0 bases from J, with 12 bases between. Germline V gives CDR1 GTSNPN, CDR2 SVGIG (reference sequence). CDR3 nucleotide sequence: TGTGCCTGGAGTGTACAAGGGCTGATAGCCAAAAACATTCAGTACTTC. Translating gives CAWSVQGLIAKNIQYF.

CDR3 sequence reads: CASRLAPPRIRATNEKLFF. CDR3 coding DNA: TGTGCAAGTCGCTTAGCCCCCCCCCGGATCCGCGCAACTAATGAAAAACTGTTTTTT. This chain uses TRBV12-2 with TRBJ1-4. TRBV12-2 is described as a pseudogene. This CDR3 is built from 19 residues.

This chain joins TRBV7-9 and TRBJ2-7, with TRBD1 matching 7 bases. The CDR3 has 15 residues. Trimming at V came to 2 bases and at J to 2 bases, leaving 6 bases not matched to a gene. CDR1 and CDR2 (germline): SEHNR, FQNEAQ (reference sequence). CDR3 sequence reads: CASSLTGANPYEQYF. The CDR3, as DNA: TGTGCCAGCAGCTTAACAGGGGCGAACCCCTACGAGCAGTACTTC.

The chain recombines TRBV5-1 with TRBJ1-5; possible D gene TRBD1, 6 bases. This CDR3 comprises 15 residues. V was cut by 0 bases and J by 7 bases, with 14 bases left in between. The V gene's germline CDR1 is SGHRS and CDR2 YFSETQ. The CDR3 region has the DNA TGCGCCAGCAGCTTGGGATTTGGGGGCGAGCAGCCCCAGCATTTT. Translation: CASSLGFGGEQPQHF.

There are a few counts of this clone. V usage is TRBV10-3 and J usage is TRBJ2-1, with D perhaps TRBD1 (5 bases). V gave up 0 bases and J gave up 6 bases, with 12 bases separating them. The germline V gene has CDR1 ENHRY and CDR2 SYGVKD. The CDR3 totals 15 residues. DNA for the CDR3: TGTGCCATCAGTGAGTCTAAGGGGAACCTCAATGAGCAGTTCTTC. Protein product: CAISESKGNLNEQFF.

This clone was seen a single time. The DNA of the CDR3 is TGTGCCAGCAGTGAATTAGGACAGGGGGAAGCTGAAGCTTTCTTT. Translated, it gives CASSELGQGEAEAFF. The chain employs TRBV2 and TRBJ1-1; 10 nucleotides align to TRBD1. The CDR3 is made up of 15 amino acids. The germline V gene has CDR1 SNHLY and CDR2 FYNNEI. V lost 2 bases, J lost 6 bases, and 6 bases stayed unmatched.

This clone was detected only once. This chain joins TRBV2 and TRBJ1-3; D perhaps matches TRBD1 (5 bases). The germline V and J ends were trimmed by 6 bases and 0 bases, with 15 bases remaining between them. Looked up from germline, CDR1 is SNHLY and CDR2 is FYNNEI. The CDR3 is 16 amino acids. CDR3 in amino acids: CASSRQPTISGNTIYF. The DNA for the CDR3 is TGTGCCAGCAGCAGACAGCCTACAATCTCTGGAAACACCATATATTTT.

The V call is TRBV10-2, the J call TRBJ2-3, with 9 bases identical to TRBD2. Germline lookup yields CDR1 WSHSY and CDR2 SAAADI. V lost 7 bases and J lost 6; bases outside the gene matches: 14. There are 16 residues in the CDR3. The CDR3 loop reads CASTALGGRAKDTQYF. Here the CDR3 DNA reads TGCGCCAGCACCGCCCTTGGCGGGAGGGCCAAGGATACGCAGTATTTT.